Below, 15 T cell receptor beta chains from the same sample are listed, as sequenced in a study of PD-L1 blockade in urothelial cancer. Time point described: pretreatment peripheral blood. Sequencing used immunoSEQ multiplex PCR; TCRdb keeps in-frame clones, though not all of them. This table has about 95,000 clones, around 86% appearing once. The specimen comprised PBMCs, sampled around atezolizumab (anti-PD-L1) treatment. The receptor source for this set is a man between 60 and 75 years old with urothelial cancer.

This clone was seen only once. V is TRBV7-9 and J is TRBJ2-1, with 11 bases fitting TRBD2. Trimming took 4 bases from V and 7 from J; bases not matched to a gene: 6. Per the germline V gene, CDR1 is SEHNR and CDR2 is FQNEAQ (reference sequence). CDR3 length: 15 residues. The CDR3 reads CASSSPRTSGNEQFF. Written as DNA, the CDR3 is TGTGCCAGCAGCTCACCCAGGACTAGCGGGAATGAGCAGTTCTTC. The variable domain in full, completed from reference TRBV7-9 and TRBJ2-1, reads DTGVSQNPRHKITKRGQNVTFRCDPISEHNRLYWYRQTLGQGPEFLTYFQNEAQLEKSRLLSDRFSAERPKGSFSTLEIQRTEQGDSAMYLCASSSPRTSGNEQFFGPGTRLTVL.

The chain is built from TRBV5-4 and TRBJ2-5; D possibly corresponds to TRBD1 (5 bases). Trimming cost V 3 bases and J 0 bases, with 15 bases left between them. Looked up from germline, CDR1 is SGHNT and CDR2 is YYREEE (reference sequence). CDR3 length: 16 residues. DNA of the CDR3: TGTGCCAGCAGCTCCTATAGATGGACAAACCAAGAGACCCAGTACTTC. Protein product: CASSSYRWTNQETQYF.

This chain joins TRBV19 and TRBJ1-5; 8 bases are a match to TRBD1. This CDR3 comprises 17 residues. Germline lookup yields CDR1 LNHDA and CDR2 SQIVND (reference sequence). V shed 3 bases, J shed 5 bases, and the junction held 12 bases outside the gene matches. CDR3 sequence reads: CASSIRPGGRGHQPQHF. CDR3 in DNA: TGTGCCAGTAGTATCCGGCCGGGGGGCAGGGGGCATCAGCCCCAGCATTTT.

The chain is built from TRBV7-2 and TRBJ2-4; 9 bases line up with TRBD1. There are 16 residues in the CDR3. Germline CDR1 and CDR2: SGHTA and FQGNSA. The V gene end was trimmed by 1 base and the J gene end by 7 bases; junction bases not matched to a gene: 8. This CDR3 is CASSLVAGTGNNIQYF. Here the CDR3 DNA reads TGTGCCAGCAGCTTAGTCGCCGGGACAGGGAACAACATTCAGTACTTC.

The V call is TRBV7-9, the J call TRBJ1-1; 8 bases agree with TRBD1. Per the germline V gene, CDR1 is SEHNR and CDR2 is FQNEAQ (reference sequence). Trimming removed 5 bases from V and 7 bases from J; junction bases left unmatched: 6. The CDR3 is made up of 13 amino acids. Written as DNA, the CDR3 is TGTGCCAGCAGCCCGTCCGACAGGGGTGAAGCTTTCTTT. Encoded protein: CASSPSDRGEAFF.

V gene TRBV27 combines with J gene TRBJ2-1, with D perhaps matching TRBD2 (5 bases). Deletions cut 5 bases from V and 3 bases from J, with 32 bases between. The length of the CDR3 is 21 residues. The germline V gene encodes CDR1 MNHEY and CDR2 SMNVEV (reference sequence). The CDR3 nucleotides are TGTGCCAGCAGTCCGAACATAACCTCCCGACTACACTCCCCGGACTACAATGAGCAGTTCTTC. The encoded protein is CASSPNITSRLHSPDYNEQFF.

This clone has more than one count but fewer than ten. The CDR3 DNA reads as TGTGCCAGCAGCTTAGGCAGGGGGCTATCCTACGAGCAGTACTTC. Its translation: CASSLGRGLSYEQYF. The chain recombines TRBV7-9 with TRBJ2-7; the match to TRBD1 covers 8 bases. The V and J ends lost 1 base and 1 base, in that order; junction bases with no gene match: 3. Germline assignment: CDR1 SEHNR and CDR2 FQNEAQ (reference sequence). The CDR3 is made up of 15 amino acids.

This clone was recorded only once. V and J are TRBV7-9 and TRBJ2-7; D perhaps matches TRBD2 (7 bases). CDR1 and CDR2 (germline): SEHNR, FQNEAQ (reference sequence). Trimming left V 1 base short and J 7 bases short, with 14 bases between. The length of the CDR3 is 14 residues. The CDR3 region is CASSLVRRGQEQYF. CDR3 nucleotide sequence: TGTGCCAGCAGCTTAGTAAGGCGGGGGCAAGAGCAGTACTTC.

J is TRBJ2-1 and V is TRBV21-1; the table gives TRBD1 as D, unverified against the DNA. TRBV21-1 is marked as a pseudogene. The CDR3 is 16 amino acids. The CDR3 DNA is TGTGCCAGCAGCTCTCGGACAGGGGGCGGTGTTTCGAAGCAGTTCTTC. Encoded protein: CASSSRTGGGVSKQFF.

This clone was observed a single time. The J gene is TRBJ1-2, the V gene TRBV14; D might be TRBD1 (5 bases). Germline V lookup: CDR1 SGHDN, CDR2 FVKESK. V lost 4 bases, J lost 0 bases, and 12 bases lay in between. This CDR3 comprises 15 residues. CDR3 DNA: TGTGCCAGCAGCCCCAGGGTCCTAGCTAACTATGGCTACACCTTC. Its protein product is CASSPRVLANYGYTF.

This clone has only one observation. The chain carries TRBV5-1 and TRBJ1-2, with unresolved D. V lost 0 bases, J lost 3 bases, and 6 bases lay in between. CDR3 length: 13 amino acids. Germline CDR1 SGHRS, CDR2 YFSETQ. CDR3 coding DNA: TGCGCCAGCAGCTTGGGGCAGGACTATGGCTACACCTTC. It codes for CASSLGQDYGYTF.

The chain couples TRBV11-2 to TRBJ1-5; possibly TRBD1 for D (5 bases). Trimming shortened V by 4 bases and J by 6 bases, and 7 bases separated the two germline ends. Germline V gene sequence: CDR1 SGHAT, CDR2 FQNNGV. The CDR3 sequence is 12 residues long. CDR3 sequence: CASSSGFQPQHF. In nucleotides, the CDR3 is TGTGCCAGCAGCTCAGGGTTTCAGCCCCAGCATTTT.

The chain is built from TRBV19 and TRBJ1-4; D call uncertain. The CDR3 has 14 residues. Trimming left V 4 bases short and J 8 bases short, with 14 bases between. The V gene's germline CDR1 is LNHDA and CDR2 SQIVND (reference sequence). DNA for the CDR3: TGTGCCAGTAGTAACTGGTCAGCGGGCGAAAAACTGTTTTTT. Translating it yields CASSNWSAGEKLFF.

This chain connects TRBV18 to TRBJ1-1; the D is unclear. The germline V and J ends were trimmed by 0 bases and 1 base, with 6 bases remaining between them. The CDR3 covers 14 residues. Germline V lookup: CDR1 KGHSH, CDR2 LQKENI. CDR3 region: CASSPPLRNTEAFF. The CDR3 region has the DNA TGTGCCAGCTCACCACCATTGAGGAACACTGAAGCTTTCTTT.

In this sample, this clone turned up once. The rearrangement joins TRBV30 to TRBJ1-1; TRBD1 aligns across 8 bases. The CDR3 has 12 residues. Germline V gene sequence: CDR1 GTSNPN, CDR2 SVGIG (reference sequence). With 6 bases clipped from V and 5 bases from J, the junction kept 5 bases outside the gene matches. The CDR3 coding sequence is TGTGCCTGTATGACAGGGGAAACTGAAGCTTTCTTT. Its protein product is CACMTGETEAFF.